This T cell receptor beta chain was captured in a study of T cell repertoires in cytomegalovirus infection. Study context: Use of recently identified HLA-C-restricted and well-studied HLA-B-restricted CMV epitopes was part of the study. Points from the study as a whole: The study found HLA-C-restricted CMV-specific TCR beta clonotypes dominating the ex vivo response.

From the reads, TCRdb called clonotypes with MiXCR, one entry per CDR3 protein. The repertoire includes fewer than 1,000,000 distinct CDR3 sequences, around 31% of them detected once, and around 15% sits in the top ten. In the case of this clonotype: Its antigen is unknown.

Trimming took 3 bases from V and 0 from J; bases not matched to a gene: 13. This CDR3 is 19 amino acids long. Germline assignment: CDR1 LGHNT and CDR2 FRNRAP. The sequence was collected from a human donor in good health (CMV status not recorded). Some clones in this sample may be carry-over from other donors' samples. This sequence joins TRBV12-5 and TRBJ1-5, with TRBD1 matching over 8 bases. The material sequenced was cultured CD8+ T cells from PBMCs, taken from culture after CMV antigen stimulation. The chain's CDR3 is CASGFQTGDQPYSNQPQHF. CDR3 bases: TGTGCTAGTGGTTTCCAGACAGGGGATCAGCCTTATAGCAATCAGCCCCAGCATTTT.